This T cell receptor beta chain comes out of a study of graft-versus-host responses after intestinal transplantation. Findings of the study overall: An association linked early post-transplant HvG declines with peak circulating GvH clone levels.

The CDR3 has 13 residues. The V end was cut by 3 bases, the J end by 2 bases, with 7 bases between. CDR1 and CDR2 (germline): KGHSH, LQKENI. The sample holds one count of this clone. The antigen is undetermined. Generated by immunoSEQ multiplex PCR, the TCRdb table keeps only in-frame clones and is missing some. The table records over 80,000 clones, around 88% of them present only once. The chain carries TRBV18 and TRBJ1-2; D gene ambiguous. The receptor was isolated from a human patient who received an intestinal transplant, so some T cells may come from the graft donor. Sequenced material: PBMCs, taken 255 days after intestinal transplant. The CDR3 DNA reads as TGTGCCAGCTCACCTGGCCAGAACTATGGCTACACCTTC. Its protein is CASSPGQNYGYTF. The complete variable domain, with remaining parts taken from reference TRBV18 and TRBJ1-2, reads NAGVMQNPRHLVRRRGQEARLRCSPMKGHSHVYWYRQLPEEGLKFMVYLQKENIIDESGMPKERFSAEFPKEGPSILRIQQVVRGDSAAYFCASSPGQNYGYTFGSGTRLTVV.